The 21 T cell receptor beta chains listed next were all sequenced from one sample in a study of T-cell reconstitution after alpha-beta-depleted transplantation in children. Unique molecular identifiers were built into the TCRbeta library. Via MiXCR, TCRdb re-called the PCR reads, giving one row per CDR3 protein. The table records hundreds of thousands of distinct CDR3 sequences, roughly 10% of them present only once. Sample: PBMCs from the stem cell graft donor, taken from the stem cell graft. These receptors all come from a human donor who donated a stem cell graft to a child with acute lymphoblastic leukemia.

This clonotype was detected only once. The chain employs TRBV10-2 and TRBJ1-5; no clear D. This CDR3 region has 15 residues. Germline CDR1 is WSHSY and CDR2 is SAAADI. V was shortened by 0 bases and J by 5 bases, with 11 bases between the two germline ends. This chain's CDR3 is CASSESHQADQPQHF. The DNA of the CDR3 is TGCGCCAGCAGTGAGTCACATCAGGCGGATCAGCCCCAGCATTTT.

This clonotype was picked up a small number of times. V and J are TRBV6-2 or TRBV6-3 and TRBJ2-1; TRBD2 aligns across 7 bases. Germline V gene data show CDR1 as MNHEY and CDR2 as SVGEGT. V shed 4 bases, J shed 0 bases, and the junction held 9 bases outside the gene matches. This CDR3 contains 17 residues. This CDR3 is CASSSAFGGGSYNEQFF. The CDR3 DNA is TGTGCCAGCAGTTCCGCTTTTGGGGGGGGCTCCTACAATGAGCAGTTCTTC.

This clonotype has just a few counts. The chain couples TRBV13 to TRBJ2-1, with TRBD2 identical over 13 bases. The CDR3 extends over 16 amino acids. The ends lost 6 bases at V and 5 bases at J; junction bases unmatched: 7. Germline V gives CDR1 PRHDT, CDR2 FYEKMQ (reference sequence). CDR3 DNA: TGTGCCAGCAGTTACCGGACTAGCGGGGGAAACAATGAGCAGTTCTTC. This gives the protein CASSYRTSGGNNEQFF.

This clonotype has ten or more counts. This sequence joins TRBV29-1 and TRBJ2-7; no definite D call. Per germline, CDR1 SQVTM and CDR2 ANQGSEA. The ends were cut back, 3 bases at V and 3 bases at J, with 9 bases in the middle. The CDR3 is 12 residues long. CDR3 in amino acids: CSVDSPNYEQYF. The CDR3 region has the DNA TGCAGCGTTGACTCGCCAAACTACGAGCAGTACTTC.

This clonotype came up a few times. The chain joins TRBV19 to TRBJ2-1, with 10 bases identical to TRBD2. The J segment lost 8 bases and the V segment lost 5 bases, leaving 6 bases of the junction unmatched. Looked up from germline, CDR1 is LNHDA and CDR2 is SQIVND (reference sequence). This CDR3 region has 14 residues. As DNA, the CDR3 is TGTGCCAGTAGTTCCAGCGGGGGGGTCTATGAGCAGTTCTTC. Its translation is CASSSSGGVYEQFF.

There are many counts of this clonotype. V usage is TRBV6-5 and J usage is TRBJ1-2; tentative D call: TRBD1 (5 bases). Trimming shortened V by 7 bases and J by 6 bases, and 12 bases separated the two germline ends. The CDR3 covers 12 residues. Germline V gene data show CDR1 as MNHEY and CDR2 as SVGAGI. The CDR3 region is CASTLEGNGYTF. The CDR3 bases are TGTGCCAGCACTCTAGAGGGGAATGGCTACACCTTC.

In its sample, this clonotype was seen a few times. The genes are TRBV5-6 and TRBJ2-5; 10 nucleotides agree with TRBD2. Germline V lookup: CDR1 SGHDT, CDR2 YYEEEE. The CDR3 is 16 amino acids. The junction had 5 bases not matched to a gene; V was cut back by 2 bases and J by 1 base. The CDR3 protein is CASSLLAGGAQETQYF. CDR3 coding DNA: TGTGCCAGCAGCTTATTAGCGGGGGGTGCCCAAGAGACCCAGTACTTC. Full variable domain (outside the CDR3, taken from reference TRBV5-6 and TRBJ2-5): DAGVTQSPTHLIKTRGQQVTLRCSPKSGHDTVSWYQQALGQGPQFIFQYYEEEERQRGNFPDRFSGHQFPNYSSELNVNALLLGDSALYLCASSLLAGGAQETQYFGPGTRLLVL.

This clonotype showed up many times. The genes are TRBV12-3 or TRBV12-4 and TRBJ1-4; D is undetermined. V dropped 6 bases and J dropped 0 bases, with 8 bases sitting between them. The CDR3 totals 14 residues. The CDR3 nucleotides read TGTGCCAGCAGCCATAGCGCAACTAATGAAAAACTGTTTTTT. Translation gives CASSHSATNEKLFF.

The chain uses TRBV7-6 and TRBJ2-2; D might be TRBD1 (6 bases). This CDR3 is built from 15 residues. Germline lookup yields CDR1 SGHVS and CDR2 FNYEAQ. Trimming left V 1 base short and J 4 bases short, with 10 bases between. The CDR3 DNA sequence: TGTGCCAGCAGCTTAGTTACAGGGAGCACCGGGGAGCTGTTTTTT. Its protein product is CASSLVTGSTGELFF. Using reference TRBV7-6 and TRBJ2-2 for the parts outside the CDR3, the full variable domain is GAGVSQSPRYKVTKRGQDVALRCDPISGHVSLYWYRQALGQGPEFLTYFNYEAQQDKSGLPNDRFSAERPEGSISTLTIQRTEQRDSAMYRCASSLVTGSTGELFFGEGSRLTVL.

The CDR3 bases are TGTGCCAGCAGCCGTGGGCGAGAGACCCAGTACTTC. It translates to CASSRGRETQYF. The gene calls are TRBV5-8 and TRBJ2-5; D unresolved. Trimming stripped 4 bases from V and 4 bases from J, with 8 bases between. Germline CDR1 and CDR2: SGHTS and YDEGEE. CDR3 length: 12 residues.

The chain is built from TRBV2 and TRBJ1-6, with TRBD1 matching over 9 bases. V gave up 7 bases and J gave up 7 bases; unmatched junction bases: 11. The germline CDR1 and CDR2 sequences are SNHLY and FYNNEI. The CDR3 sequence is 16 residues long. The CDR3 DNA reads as TGTGCCAGCAAAAGAAGGGTAGACAGGGGGAATTCACCCCTCCACTTT. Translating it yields CASKRRVDRGNSPLHF.

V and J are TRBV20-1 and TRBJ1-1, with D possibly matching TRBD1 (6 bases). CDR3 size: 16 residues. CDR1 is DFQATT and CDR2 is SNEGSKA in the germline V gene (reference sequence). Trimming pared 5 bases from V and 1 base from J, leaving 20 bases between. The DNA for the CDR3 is TGCAGTGCTCGAGTAGGGGGGGGTTCGCGGAACACTGAAGCTTTCTTT. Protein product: CSARVGGGSRNTEAFF.

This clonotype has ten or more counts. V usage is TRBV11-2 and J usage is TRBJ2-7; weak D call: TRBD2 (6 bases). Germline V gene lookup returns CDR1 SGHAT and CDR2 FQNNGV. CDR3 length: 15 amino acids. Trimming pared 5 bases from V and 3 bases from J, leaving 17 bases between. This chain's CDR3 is CASSPLRRDFYEQYF. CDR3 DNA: TGTGCCAGCAGCCCCTTAAGACGGGACTTCTACGAGCAGTACTTC.

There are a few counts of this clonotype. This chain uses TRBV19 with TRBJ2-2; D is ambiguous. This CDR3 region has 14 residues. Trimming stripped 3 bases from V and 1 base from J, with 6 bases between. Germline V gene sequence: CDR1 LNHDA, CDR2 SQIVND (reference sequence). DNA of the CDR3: TGTGCCAGTAGTATCCGTCAGAACACCGGGGAGCTGTTTTTT. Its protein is CASSIRQNTGELFF. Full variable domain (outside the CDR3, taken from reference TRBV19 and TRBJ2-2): DGGITQSPKYLFRKEGQNVTLSCEQNLNHDAMYWYRQDPGQGLRLIYYSQIVNDFQKGDIAEGYSVSREKKESFPLTVTSAQKNPTAFYLCASSIRQNTGELFFGEGSRLTVL.

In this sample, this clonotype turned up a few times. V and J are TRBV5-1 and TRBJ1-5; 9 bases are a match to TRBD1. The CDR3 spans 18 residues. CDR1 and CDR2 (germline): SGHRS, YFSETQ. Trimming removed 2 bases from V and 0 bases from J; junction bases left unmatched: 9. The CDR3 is CASSFNPQGADSNQPQHF. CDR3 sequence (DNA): TGCGCCAGCAGCTTTAATCCACAGGGGGCGGATAGCAATCAGCCCCAGCATTTT.

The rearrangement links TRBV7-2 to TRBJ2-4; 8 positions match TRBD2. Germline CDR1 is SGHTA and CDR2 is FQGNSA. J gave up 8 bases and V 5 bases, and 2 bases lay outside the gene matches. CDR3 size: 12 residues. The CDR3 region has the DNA TGTGCCAGCAGCCTCGGGGGGGACATTCAGTACTTC. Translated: CASSLGGDIQYF. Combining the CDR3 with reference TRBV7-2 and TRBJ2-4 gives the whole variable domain GAGVSQSPSNKVTEKGKDVELRCDPISGHTALYWYRQSLGQGLEFLIYFQGNSAPDKSGLPSDRFSAERTGGSVSTLTIQRTQQEDSAVYLCASSLGGDIQYFGAGTRLSVL.

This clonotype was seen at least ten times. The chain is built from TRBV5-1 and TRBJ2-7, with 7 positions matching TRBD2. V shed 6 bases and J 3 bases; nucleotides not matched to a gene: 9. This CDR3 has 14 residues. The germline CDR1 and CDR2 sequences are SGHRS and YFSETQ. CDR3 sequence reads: CASNPSGENYEQYF. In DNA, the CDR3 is TGCGCCAGCAACCCCAGCGGGGAAAACTACGAGCAGTACTTC. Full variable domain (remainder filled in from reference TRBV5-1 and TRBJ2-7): KAGVTQTPRYLIKTRGQQVTLSCSPISGHRSVSWYQQTPGQGLQFLFEYFSETQRNKGNFPGRFSGRQFSNSRSEMNVSTLELGDSALYLCASNPSGENYEQYFGPGTRLTVT.

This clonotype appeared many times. CDR3 coding DNA: TGTGCCAGCAGTTTTTTTAACTCCCGCACAGATACGCAGTATTTT. Amino acid sequence: CASSFFNSRTDTQYF. The chain links TRBV12-3 or TRBV12-4 to TRBJ2-3, with no clear D. Trimming removed 3 bases at V and 1 base at J, with 11 bases between. CDR3 length: 15 amino acids.

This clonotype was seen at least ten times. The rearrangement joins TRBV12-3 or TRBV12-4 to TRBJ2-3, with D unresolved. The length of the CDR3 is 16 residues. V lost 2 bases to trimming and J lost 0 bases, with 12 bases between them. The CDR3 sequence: CASSLYVESSTDTQYF. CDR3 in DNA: TGTGCCAGCAGTTTATATGTGGAGTCTAGCACAGATACGCAGTATTTT.

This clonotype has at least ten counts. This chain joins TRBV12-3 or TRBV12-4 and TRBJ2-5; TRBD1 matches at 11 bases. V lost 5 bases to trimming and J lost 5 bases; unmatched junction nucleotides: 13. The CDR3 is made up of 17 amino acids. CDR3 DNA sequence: TGTGCCAGCAGTGCCTTACCGGGACAGGGGGGTGGGGAGACCCAGTACTTC. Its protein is CASSALPGQGGGETQYF.

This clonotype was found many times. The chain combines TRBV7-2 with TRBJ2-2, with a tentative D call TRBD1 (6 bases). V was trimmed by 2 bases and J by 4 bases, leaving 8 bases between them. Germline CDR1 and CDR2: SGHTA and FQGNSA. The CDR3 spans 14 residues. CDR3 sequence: CASSLNRVTGELFF. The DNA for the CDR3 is TGTGCCAGCAGCTTAAACAGGGTCACCGGGGAGCTGTTTTTT.